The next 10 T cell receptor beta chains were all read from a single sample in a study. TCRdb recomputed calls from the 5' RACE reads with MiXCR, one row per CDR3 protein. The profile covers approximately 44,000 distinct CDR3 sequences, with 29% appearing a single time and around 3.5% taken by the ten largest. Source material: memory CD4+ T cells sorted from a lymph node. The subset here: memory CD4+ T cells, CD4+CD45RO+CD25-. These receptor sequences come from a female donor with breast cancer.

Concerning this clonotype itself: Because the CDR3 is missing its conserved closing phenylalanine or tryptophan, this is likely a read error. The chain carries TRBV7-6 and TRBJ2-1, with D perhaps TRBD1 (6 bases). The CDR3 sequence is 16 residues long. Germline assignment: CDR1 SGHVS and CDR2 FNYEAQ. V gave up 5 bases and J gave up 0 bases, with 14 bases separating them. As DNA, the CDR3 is TGTGCCAGCAGCCAAGGGCAGGGGCGCTCCTACAATGAGCAGTTCTCC. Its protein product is CASSQGQGRSYNEQFS.

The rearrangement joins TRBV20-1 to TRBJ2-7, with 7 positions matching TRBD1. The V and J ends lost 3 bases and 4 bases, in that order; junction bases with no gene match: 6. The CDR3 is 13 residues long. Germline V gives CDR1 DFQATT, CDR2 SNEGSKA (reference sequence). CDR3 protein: CSARGQNRYEQYF. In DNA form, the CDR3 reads TGCAGTGCTAGGGGACAGAACCGTTACGAGCAGTACTTC.

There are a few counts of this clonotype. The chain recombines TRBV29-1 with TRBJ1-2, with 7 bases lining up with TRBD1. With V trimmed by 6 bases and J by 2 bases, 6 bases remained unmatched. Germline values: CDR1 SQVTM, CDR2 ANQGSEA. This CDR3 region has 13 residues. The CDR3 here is CSVSMGQNYGYTF. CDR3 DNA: TGCAGCGTGTCAATGGGACAGAACTATGGCTACACCTTC.

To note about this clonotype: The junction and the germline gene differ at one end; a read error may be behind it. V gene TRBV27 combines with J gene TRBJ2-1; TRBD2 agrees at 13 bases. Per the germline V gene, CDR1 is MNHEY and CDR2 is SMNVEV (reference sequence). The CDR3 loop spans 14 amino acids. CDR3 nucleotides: TGTGCCAGCAGTTTCCTCGGGACTAGCGGGACCCATCATTTC. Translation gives CASSFLGTSGTHHF.

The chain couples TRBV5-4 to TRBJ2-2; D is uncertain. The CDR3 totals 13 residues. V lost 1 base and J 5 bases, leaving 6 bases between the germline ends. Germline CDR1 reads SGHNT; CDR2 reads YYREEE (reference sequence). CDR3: CASSLWFTGELFF. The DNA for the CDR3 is TGTGCCAGCAGCTTGTGGTTTACCGGGGAGCTGTTTTTT.

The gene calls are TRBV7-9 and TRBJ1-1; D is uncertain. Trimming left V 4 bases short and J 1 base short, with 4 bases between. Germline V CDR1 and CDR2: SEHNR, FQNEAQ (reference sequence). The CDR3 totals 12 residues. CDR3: CASSSKNTEAFF. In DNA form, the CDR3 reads TGTGCCAGCAGCTCGAAGAACACTGAAGCTTTCTTT.

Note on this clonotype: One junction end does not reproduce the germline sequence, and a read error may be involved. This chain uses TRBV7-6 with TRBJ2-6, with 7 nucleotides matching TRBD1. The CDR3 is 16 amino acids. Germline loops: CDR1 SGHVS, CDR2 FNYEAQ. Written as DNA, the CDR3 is TGTGCCAGCAGCCCCGGGACAGTCTCTGGGGCCAACGTCCCGACTTTC. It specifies CASSPGTVSGANVPTF.

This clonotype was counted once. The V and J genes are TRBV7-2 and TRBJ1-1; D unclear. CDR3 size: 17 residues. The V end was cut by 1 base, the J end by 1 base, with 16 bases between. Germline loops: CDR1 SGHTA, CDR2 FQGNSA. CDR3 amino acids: CASSLEGSRRRNTEAFF. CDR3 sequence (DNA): TGTGCCAGCAGCTTAGAAGGCAGCCGACGGAGGAACACTGAAGCTTTCTTT.

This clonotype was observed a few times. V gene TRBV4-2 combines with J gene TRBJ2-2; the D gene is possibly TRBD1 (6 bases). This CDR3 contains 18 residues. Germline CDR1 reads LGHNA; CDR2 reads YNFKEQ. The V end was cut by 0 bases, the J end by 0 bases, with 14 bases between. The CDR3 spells CASSQEVGGFANTGELFF. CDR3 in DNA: TGTGCCAGCAGCCAAGAAGTAGGGGGTTTCGCGAACACCGGGGAGCTGTTTTTT.

The CDR3 is CASSPMVSGANVLTF. The CDR3 DNA reads TGTGCCAGCTCACCAATGGTCTCTGGGGCCAACGTCCTGACTTTC. The chain uses TRBV18 and TRBJ2-6, with D unresolved. Looked up from germline, CDR1 is KGHSH and CDR2 is LQKENI. The CDR3 totals 15 residues. Trimming shortened V by 2 bases and J by 0 bases, and 5 bases separated the two germline ends.